One sample yielded the 25 T cell receptor beta chains listed below, sequenced in a study of T cells in localized non-small cell lung cancer. Some clones are missing from TCRdb's copy, which holds only in-frame ones; the method was immunoSEQ multiplex PCR. This sample has 45,000 to 70,000 clones; 86% occur once, and the top ten carry approximately 5%. The input for sequencing was peripheral blood, taken before any cancer treatment. All receptors derive from a woman between 35 and 75 years old with stage I lung adenocarcinoma.

V is TRBV7-9 and J is TRBJ2-7; TRBD1 matches 7 bases. The junction had 4 bases not matched to a gene; V was cut back by 3 bases and J by 2 bases. The CDR3 consists of 14 residues. In germline, CDR1 is SEHNR, CDR2 FQNEAQ (reference sequence). CDR3 residues: CASSFDRVPYEQYF. For the CDR3, the DNA is TGTGCCAGCAGCTTCGACAGGGTTCCCTACGAGCAGTACTTC.

To note about this clone: Other DNA sequences from this sample encode an identical CDR3 as well. The V call is TRBV5-1, the J call TRBJ2-1; either TRBD1 or TRBD2 may supply D (6 bases each). This CDR3 region has 15 residues. With 0 bases removed from V and 2 bases from J, the gap between germline ends came to 9 bases. CDR1 is SGHRS, CDR2 YFSETQ, per germline. Here the CDR3 reads CASSLVEGAYNEQFF. In DNA, the CDR3 is TGCGCCAGCAGCTTGGTGGAGGGGGCCTACAATGAGCAGTTCTTC. Looking up the rest from reference TRBV5-1 and TRBJ2-1 gives the full variable domain: KAGVTQTPRYLIKTRGQQVTLSCSPISGHRSVSWYQQTPGQGLQFLFEYFSETQRNKGNFPGRFSGRQFSNSRSEMNVSTLELGDSALYLCASSLVEGAYNEQFFGPGTRLTVL.

The chain has TRBV6-4 and TRBJ1-2; D is perhaps TRBD1 (6 bases). Germline CDR1 is MRHNA and CDR2 is SNTAGT. The CDR3 contains 14 residues. V was shortened by 2 bases and J by 4 bases, with 11 bases between the two germline ends. CDR3 region: CASSDGIGGYGYTF. CDR3 coding DNA: TGTGCCAGCAGTGACGGTATAGGGGGCTATGGCTACACCTTC.

This rearrangement joins TRBV30 to TRBJ1-1; D uncertain. V was shortened by 2 bases and J by 3 bases, with 10 bases between the two germline ends. Germline V gives CDR1 GTSNPN, CDR2 SVGIG (reference sequence). This CDR3 has 13 residues. The CDR3 here is CAWSRGSDTEAFF. CDR3 sequence (DNA): TGTGCCTGGAGTCGAGGGAGCGACACTGAAGCTTTCTTT.

The chain has TRBV28 and TRBJ2-3, with D possibly called TRBD1 or TRBD2 (6 bases each). Deletions cut 4 bases from V and 2 bases from J, with 10 bases between. The CDR3 is made up of 14 amino acids. CDR1 is MDHEN, CDR2 SYDVKM, per germline. CDR3 loop: CASSWGAVTDTQYF. The CDR3 region has the DNA TGTGCCAGCAGTTGGGGGGCCGTCACAGATACGCAGTATTTT.

The table lists this clone with a count of one. The CDR3 sequence is CACGDAGYEQYF. The CDR3 coding sequence is TGTGCCTGCGGGGACGCAGGCTACGAGCAGTACTTC. V is TRBV6-5 and J is TRBJ2-7, with a possible D match to TRBD2 (6 bases). The germline CDR1 and CDR2 sequences are MNHEY and SVGAGI. This CDR3 is built from 12 residues. The V and J ends lost 11 bases and 3 bases respectively, with 14 bases between them.

This chain links TRBV7-2 with TRBJ1-1, with 9 bases fitting TRBD1. Germline V gene sequence: CDR1 SGHTA, CDR2 FQGNSA. V lost 0 bases, J lost 5 bases, and 7 bases stayed unmatched. The CDR3 length is 16 residues. The CDR3 protein is CASSLATTGGGTEAFF. CDR3 in DNA: TGTGCCAGCAGCTTAGCCACGACAGGGGGTGGGACTGAAGCTTTCTTT.

The chain is built from TRBV2 and TRBJ2-7; D unresolved. Germline V gene lookup returns CDR1 SNHLY and CDR2 FYNNEI. This CDR3 is 14 amino acids long. Between the trimmed V and J ends, which lost 7 bases and 0 bases, there was a span of 13 bases. The CDR3 region is CASTPTFSSYEQYF. DNA of the CDR3: TGTGCCAGCACTCCGACTTTCAGCTCCTACGAGCAGTACTTC.

The chain links TRBV19 to TRBJ2-1; D possibly corresponds to TRBD1 (5 bases). Trimming removed 3 bases from V and 4 bases from J, with 19 bases in between. Germline CDR1 LNHDA, CDR2 SQIVND (reference sequence). CDR3 length: 17 amino acids. In DNA form, the CDR3 reads TGTGCCAGTAGTATTCTTACTCCGTCAGGGTCTTACAATGAGCAGTTCTTC. Its translation: CASSILTPSGSYNEQFF.

By share, this clone ranks as medium-sized (0.01 to 0.1%). The V gene is TRBV9, the J gene TRBJ1-1; D gene ambiguous. Germline V gene sequence: CDR1 SGDLS, CDR2 YYNGEE. V lost 0 bases and J lost 1, with 10 bases in between. The CDR3 has 15 amino acids. CDR3 DNA: TGTGCCAGCAGCGTAGGAGCATTGGGGAACACTGAAGCTTTCTTT. Translating gives CASSVGALGNTEAFF.

As for this clone: This same CDR3 is encoded by further DNA sequences in the sample. This sequence joins TRBV15 and TRBJ1-1; the D is unclear. The V end was cut by 3 bases, the J end by 0 bases, with 8 bases between. Germline V gives CDR1 LNHNV, CDR2 YYDKDF (reference sequence). CDR3 length: 14 amino acids. This CDR3 reads CATSSEVMNTEAFF. In DNA form, the CDR3 reads TGTGCCACCAGCAGCGAAGTAATGAACACTGAAGCTTTCTTT.

This chain connects TRBV5-1 to TRBJ2-7; 11 nucleotides line up with TRBD1. After removal of 0 bases from V and 0 bases from J, the junction contained 11 bases not matched to a gene. Per the germline V gene, CDR1 is SGHRS and CDR2 is YFSETQ. The CDR3 has 19 residues. CDR3 sequence (DNA): TGCGCCAGCAGCTTGGAACCGGGACAGGGGGACCGAGCCTCCTACGAGCAGTACTTC. This codes for CASSLEPGQGDRASYEQYF.

This clone appeared a single time. The chain uses TRBV6-5 and TRBJ2-7; 7 positions agree with TRBD2. Germline V gives CDR1 MNHEY, CDR2 SVGAGI. J gave up 1 base and V 5 bases, and 5 bases lay outside the gene matches. The CDR3 runs 14 residues. The CDR3 nucleotides read TGTGCCAGCAGTGCCGGCGGGGGTTCCTACGAGCAGTACTTC. Protein sequence: CASSAGGGSYEQYF.

V gene TRBV30 combines with J gene TRBJ2-1, with 11 bases aligning to TRBD2. CDR3 size: 15 residues. The V gene end was trimmed by 4 bases and the J gene end by 2 bases; junction bases not matched to a gene: 4. Germline-derived CDR1 and CDR2 are GTSNPN and SVGIG (reference sequence). DNA of the CDR3: TGTGCCTGGATCCCACTAGCGGGGGCCTACAATGAGCAGTTCTTC. It encodes CAWIPLAGAYNEQFF.

The chain recombines TRBV7-2 with TRBJ2-2; possible D gene TRBD2, 5 bases. Trimming removed 1 base at V and 4 bases at J, with 10 bases between. The CDR3 extends over 15 amino acids. Germline V gene sequence: CDR1 SGHTA, CDR2 FQGNSA. Here the CDR3 DNA reads TGTGCCAGCAGCTTAGATCGGGGTACCACCGGGGAGCTGTTTTTT. It specifies CASSLDRGTTGELFF.

The chain joins TRBV6-1 to TRBJ1-2; no definite D call. This CDR3 has 12 residues. Germline V gene sequence: CDR1 MNHNS, CDR2 SASEGT. With 9 bases removed from V and 3 bases from J, the gap between germline ends came to 11 bases. CDR3 sequence (DNA): TGTGCCAGTTCGGACGGTCACTATGGCTACACCTTC. This gives the protein CASSDGHYGYTF.

Worth noting for this clone: Germline and junction disagree at one end, which may indicate a read error. V and J are TRBV30 and TRBJ1-4; 7 bases line up with TRBD1. CDR3 length: 14 residues. Germline V gene data show CDR1 as GTSNPN and CDR2 as SVGIG (reference sequence). The CDR3 coding sequence is TGTGCTTGGACAAGGAGGGACAGTCCTGAAAAACTGTTTTTT. Translated: CAWTRRDSPEKLFF.

The rearrangement links TRBV6-5 to TRBJ1-1; D uncertain. Germline V gene lookup returns CDR1 MNHEY and CDR2 SVGAGI. CDR3 length: 16 residues. V lost 0 bases and J 2 bases, leaving 13 bases between the germline ends. The CDR3 sequence: CASSYSTGIQNTEAFF. Written as DNA, the CDR3 is TGTGCCAGCAGTTACTCGACGGGGATTCAAAACACTGAAGCTTTCTTT.

The rearrangement links TRBV6-1 to TRBJ2-3, with a tentative D call TRBD2 (6 bases). The CDR3 has 11 amino acids. The V gene's germline CDR1 is MNHNS and CDR2 SASEGT. The ends were cut back, 7 bases at V and 9 bases at J, with 11 bases in the middle. The chain's CDR3 is CASNLAGTQYF. The CDR3, as DNA: TGTGCCAGCAATCTTGCGGGGACGCAGTATTTT.

The V and J genes are TRBV11-2 and TRBJ1-1, with D hard to call. Deletions cut 1 base from V and 4 bases from J, with 13 bases between. Germline CDR1 reads SGHAT; CDR2 reads FQNNGV. This CDR3 contains 15 residues. This CDR3 is CASSLVGRPATEAFF. The CDR3 coding sequence is TGTGCCAGCAGCTTAGTAGGCAGGCCGGCCACTGAAGCTTTCTTT.

The gene calls are TRBV19 and TRBJ1-3; D gene unclear. The CDR3 spans 16 residues. Looked up from germline, CDR1 is LNHDA and CDR2 is SQIVND (reference sequence). Deletions cut 7 bases from V and 0 bases from J, with 16 bases between. The CDR3 reads CASTSQARSSGNTIYF. The CDR3 DNA is TGTGCCAGTACCTCACAAGCCCGCAGCTCTGGAAACACCATATATTTT. Complete variable domain (other parts from reference TRBV19 and TRBJ1-3): DGGITQSPKYLFRKEGQNVTLSCEQNLNHDAMYWYRQDPGQGLRLIYYSQIVNDFQKGDIAEGYSVSREKKESFPLTVTSAQKNPTAFYLCASTSQARSSGNTIYFGEGSWLTVV.

The chain employs TRBV6-5 and TRBJ2-7; maybe TRBD2 (7 bases). CDR3 length: 15 amino acids. CDR1 is MNHEY, CDR2 SVGAGI, per germline. V was pared by 6 bases and J by 6 bases, with 21 bases between. The CDR3 is CASRLGTMGGLEQYF. The CDR3 DNA is TGTGCCAGCAGACTCGGGACAATGGGGGGGCTCGAGCAGTACTTC.

The chain carries TRBV19 and TRBJ1-4, with D perhaps TRBD1 (5 bases). The V gene lost 5 bases and the J gene lost 7 bases, with 23 bases spanning the gap. Germline CDR1 reads LNHDA; CDR2 reads SQIVND (reference sequence). The CDR3 has 17 amino acids. For the CDR3, the DNA is TGTGCCAGTAGTCCCAGGGCGATTTGGGGAAAGAGTGAAAAACTGTTTTTT. Translated: CASSPRAIWGKSEKLFF. The complete variable domain, with remaining parts taken from reference TRBV19 and TRBJ1-4, reads DGGITQSPKYLFRKEGQNVTLSCEQNLNHDAMYWYRQDPGQGLRLIYYSQIVNDFQKGDIAEGYSVSREKKESFPLTVTSAQKNPTAFYLCASSPRAIWGKSEKLFFGSGTQLSVL.

The V call is TRBV19, the J call TRBJ2-5; 8 bases are shared with TRBD2. The J segment lost 5 bases and the V segment lost 3 bases, leaving 8 bases of the junction unmatched. Looked up from germline, CDR1 is LNHDA and CDR2 is SQIVND (reference sequence). The length of the CDR3 is 15 residues. The CDR3 DNA is TGTGCCAGTAGTATCGGAGGAGGCGGGGGGGAGACCCAGTACTTC. Protein sequence: CASSIGGGGGETQYF.

The J gene is TRBJ2-3, the V gene TRBV2; D is possibly TRBD1 (6 bases). The CDR3 runs to 15 residues. V was clipped by 10 bases and J by 0 bases, with 17 bases between them. Germline V gene lookup returns CDR1 SNHLY and CDR2 FYNNEI. The CDR3 coding sequence is TGTGCCACCTCCTACCTACAGGGTAGCACAGATACGCAGTATTTT. Its translation is CATSYLQGSTDTQYF.